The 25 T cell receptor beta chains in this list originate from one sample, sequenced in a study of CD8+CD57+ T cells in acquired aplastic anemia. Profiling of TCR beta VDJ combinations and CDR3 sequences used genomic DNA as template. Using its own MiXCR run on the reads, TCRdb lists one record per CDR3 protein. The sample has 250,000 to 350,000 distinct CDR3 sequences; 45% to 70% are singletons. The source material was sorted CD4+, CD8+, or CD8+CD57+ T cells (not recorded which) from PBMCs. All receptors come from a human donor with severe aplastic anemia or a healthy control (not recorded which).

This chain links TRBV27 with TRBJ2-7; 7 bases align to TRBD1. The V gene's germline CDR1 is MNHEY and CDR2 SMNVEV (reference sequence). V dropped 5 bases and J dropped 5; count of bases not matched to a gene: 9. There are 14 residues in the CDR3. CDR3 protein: CASSTPGTAHEQYF. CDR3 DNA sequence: TGTGCCAGCAGTACTCCCGGGACAGCCCACGAGCAGTACTTC.

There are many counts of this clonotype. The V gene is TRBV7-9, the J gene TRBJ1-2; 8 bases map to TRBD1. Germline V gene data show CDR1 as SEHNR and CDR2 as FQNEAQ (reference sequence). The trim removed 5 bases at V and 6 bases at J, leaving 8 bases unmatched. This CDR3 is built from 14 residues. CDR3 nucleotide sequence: TGTGCCAGCAGCCCGGAGGACAGGGATAATGGCTACACCTTC. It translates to CASSPEDRDNGYTF.

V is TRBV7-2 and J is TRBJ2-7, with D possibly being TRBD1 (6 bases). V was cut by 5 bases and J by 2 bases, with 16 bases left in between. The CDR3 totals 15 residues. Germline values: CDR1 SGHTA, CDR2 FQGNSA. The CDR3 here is CASSALGQRPYEQYF. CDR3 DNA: TGTGCCAGCAGCGCGTTAGGACAGCGCCCCTACGAGCAGTACTTC.

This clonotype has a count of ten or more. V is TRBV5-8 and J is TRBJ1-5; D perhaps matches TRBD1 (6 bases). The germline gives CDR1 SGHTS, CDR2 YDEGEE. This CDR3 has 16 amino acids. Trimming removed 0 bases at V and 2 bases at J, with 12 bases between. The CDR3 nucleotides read TGTGCCAGCAGCTTGGTCGGACAGACTGGCAATCAGCCCCAGCATTTT. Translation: CASSLVGQTGNQPQHF.

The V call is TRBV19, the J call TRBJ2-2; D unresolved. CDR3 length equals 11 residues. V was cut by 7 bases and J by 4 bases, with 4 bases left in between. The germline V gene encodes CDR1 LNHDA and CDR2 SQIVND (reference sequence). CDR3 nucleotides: TGTGCCAGTAAAGGCACCGGGGAGCTGTTTTTT. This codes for CASKGTGELFF. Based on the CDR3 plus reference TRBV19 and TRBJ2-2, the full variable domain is DGGITQSPKYLFRKEGQNVTLSCEQNLNHDAMYWYRQDPGQGLRLIYYSQIVNDFQKGDIAEGYSVSREKKESFPLTVTSAQKNPTAFYLCASKGTGELFFGEGSRLTVL.

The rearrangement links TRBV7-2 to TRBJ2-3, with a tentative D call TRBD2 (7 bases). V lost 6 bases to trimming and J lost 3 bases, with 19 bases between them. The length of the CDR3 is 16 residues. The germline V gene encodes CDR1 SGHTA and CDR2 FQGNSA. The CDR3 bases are TGTGCCAGCAGTCCGAGCAGGGGCGGGGGAACAGATACGCAGTATTTT. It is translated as CASSPSRGGGTDTQYF.

As DNA, the CDR3 is TGCGCCAGCAGCCAAGATAGGGCAACAGATACGCAGTATTTT. Amino acids: CASSQDRATDTQYF. The V gene is TRBV10-2, the J gene TRBJ2-3; unclear D gene. Trimming removed 6 bases from V and 3 bases from J, with 13 bases in between. The germline V gene encodes CDR1 WSHSY and CDR2 SAAADI. CDR3 length equals 14 residues.

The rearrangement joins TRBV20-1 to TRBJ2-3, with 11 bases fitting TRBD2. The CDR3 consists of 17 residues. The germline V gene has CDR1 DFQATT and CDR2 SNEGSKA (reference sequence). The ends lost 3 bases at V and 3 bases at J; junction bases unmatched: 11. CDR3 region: CSASSIAGGLRTDTQYF. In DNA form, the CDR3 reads TGCAGTGCTAGTAGCATAGCGGGGGGGCTGAGGACAGATACGCAGTATTTT.

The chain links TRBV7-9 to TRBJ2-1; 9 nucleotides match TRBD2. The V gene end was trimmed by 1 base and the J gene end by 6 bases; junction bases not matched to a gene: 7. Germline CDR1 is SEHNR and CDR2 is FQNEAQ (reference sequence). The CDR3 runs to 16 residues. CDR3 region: CASSLGLAGVFNEQFF. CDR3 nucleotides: TGTGCCAGCAGCTTAGGTTTAGCGGGGGTATTCAATGAGCAGTTCTTC. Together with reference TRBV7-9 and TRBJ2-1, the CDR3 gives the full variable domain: DTGVSQNPRHKITKRGQNVTFRCDPISEHNRLYWYRQTLGQGPEFLTYFQNEAQLEKSRLLSDRFSAERPKGSFSTLEIQRTEQGDSAMYLCASSLGLAGVFNEQFFGPGTRLTVL.

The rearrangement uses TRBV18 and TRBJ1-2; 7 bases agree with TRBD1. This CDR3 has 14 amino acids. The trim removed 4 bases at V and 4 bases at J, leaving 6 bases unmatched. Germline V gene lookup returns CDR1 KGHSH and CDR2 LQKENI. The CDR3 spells CASSQNRGGYGYTF. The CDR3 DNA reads TGTGCCAGCTCACAGAACAGGGGAGGCTATGGCTACACCTTC.

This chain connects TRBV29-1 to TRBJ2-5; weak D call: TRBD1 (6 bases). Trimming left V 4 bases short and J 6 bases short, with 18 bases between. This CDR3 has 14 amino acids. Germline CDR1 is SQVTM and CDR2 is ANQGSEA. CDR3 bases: TGCAGCGTTGTATCACAGGGCATCGTAAAGACCCAGTACTTC. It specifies CSVVSQGIVKTQYF.

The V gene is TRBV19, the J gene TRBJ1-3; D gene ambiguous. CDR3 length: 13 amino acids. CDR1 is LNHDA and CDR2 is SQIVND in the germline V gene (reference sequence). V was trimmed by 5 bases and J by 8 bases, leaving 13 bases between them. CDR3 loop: CASSLPGGYTIYF. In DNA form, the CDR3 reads TGTGCCAGTAGTCTCCCAGGAGGTTACACCATATATTTT.

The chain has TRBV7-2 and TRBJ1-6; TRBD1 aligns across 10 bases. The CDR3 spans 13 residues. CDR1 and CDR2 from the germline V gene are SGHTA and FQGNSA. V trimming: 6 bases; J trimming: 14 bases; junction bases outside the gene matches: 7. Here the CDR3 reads CASRTRQGASLHF. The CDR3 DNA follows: TGTGCCAGCAGGACCCGACAGGGGGCTTCCCTCCACTTT.

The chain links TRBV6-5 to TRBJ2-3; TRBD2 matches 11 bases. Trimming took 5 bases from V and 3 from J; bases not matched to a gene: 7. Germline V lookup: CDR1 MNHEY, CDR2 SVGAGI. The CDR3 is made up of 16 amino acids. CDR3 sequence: CASSLLAGVRTDTQYF. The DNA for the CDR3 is TGTGCCAGCAGTCTACTAGCGGGAGTGCGGACAGATACGCAGTATTTT.

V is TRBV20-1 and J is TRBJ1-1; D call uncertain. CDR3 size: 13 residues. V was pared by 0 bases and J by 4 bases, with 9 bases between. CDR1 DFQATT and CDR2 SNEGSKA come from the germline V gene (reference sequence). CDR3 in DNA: TGCAGTGCTAGAGATCGGTGGAGCACTGAAGCTTTCTTT. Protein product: CSARDRWSTEAFF.

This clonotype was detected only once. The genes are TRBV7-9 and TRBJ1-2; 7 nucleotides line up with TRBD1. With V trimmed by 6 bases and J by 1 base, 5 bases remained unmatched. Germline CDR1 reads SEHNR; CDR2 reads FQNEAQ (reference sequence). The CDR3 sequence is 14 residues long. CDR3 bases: TGTGCCAGCAGTTCCCGGGACAGTAACTATGGCTACACCTTC. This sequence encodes CASSSRDSNYGYTF.

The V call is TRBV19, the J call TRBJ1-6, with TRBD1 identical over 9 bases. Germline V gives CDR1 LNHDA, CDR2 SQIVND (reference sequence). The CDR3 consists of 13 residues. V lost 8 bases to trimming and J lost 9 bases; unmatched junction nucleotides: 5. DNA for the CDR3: TGTGCCAGTCAGACAGGGGGAGGTTCACCCCTCCACTTT. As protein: CASQTGGGSPLHF.

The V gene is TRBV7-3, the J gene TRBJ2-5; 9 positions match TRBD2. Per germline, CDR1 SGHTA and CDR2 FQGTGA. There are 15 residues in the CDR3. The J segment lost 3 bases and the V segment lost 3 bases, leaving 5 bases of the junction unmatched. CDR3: CASSLAGGVKETQYF. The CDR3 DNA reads TGTGCCAGCAGCTTGGCGGGGGGGGTAAAAGAGACCCAGTACTTC.

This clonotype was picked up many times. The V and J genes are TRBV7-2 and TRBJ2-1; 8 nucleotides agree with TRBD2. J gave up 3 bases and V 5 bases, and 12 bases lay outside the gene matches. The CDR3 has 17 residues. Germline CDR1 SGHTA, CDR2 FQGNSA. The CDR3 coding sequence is TGTGCCAGCAGCAGAATAGCGGGGTCTCTGGACTACAATGAGCAGTTCTTC. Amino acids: CASSRIAGSLDYNEQFF.

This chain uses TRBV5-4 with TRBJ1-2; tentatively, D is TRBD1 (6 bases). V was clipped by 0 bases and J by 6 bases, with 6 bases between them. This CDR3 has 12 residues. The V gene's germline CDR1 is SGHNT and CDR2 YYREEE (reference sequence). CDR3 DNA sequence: TGTGCCAGCAGCTTGGCAGGGGATGGCTACACCTTC. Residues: CASSLAGDGYTF. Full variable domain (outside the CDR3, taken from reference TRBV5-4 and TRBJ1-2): ETGVTQSPTHLIKTRGQQVTLRCSSQSGHNTVSWYQQALGQGPQFIFQYYREEENGRGNFPPRFSGLQFPNYSSELNVNALELDDSALYLCASSLAGDGYTFGSGTRLTVV.

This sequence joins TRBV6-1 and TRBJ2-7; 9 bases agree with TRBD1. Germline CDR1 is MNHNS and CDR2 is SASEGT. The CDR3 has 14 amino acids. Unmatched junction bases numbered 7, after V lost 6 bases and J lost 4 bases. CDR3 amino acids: CASRMYRGQYEQYF. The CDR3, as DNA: TGTGCCAGCAGAATGTACAGGGGGCAGTACGAGCAGTACTTC.

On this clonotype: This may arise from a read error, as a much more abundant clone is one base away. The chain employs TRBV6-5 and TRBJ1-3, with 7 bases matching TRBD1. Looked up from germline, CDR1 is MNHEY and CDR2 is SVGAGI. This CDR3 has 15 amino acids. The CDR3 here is CAGSFQGVSGNTIYF. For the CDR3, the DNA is TGTGCCGGCAGTTTCCAGGGGGTCTCTGGAAACACCATATATTTT.

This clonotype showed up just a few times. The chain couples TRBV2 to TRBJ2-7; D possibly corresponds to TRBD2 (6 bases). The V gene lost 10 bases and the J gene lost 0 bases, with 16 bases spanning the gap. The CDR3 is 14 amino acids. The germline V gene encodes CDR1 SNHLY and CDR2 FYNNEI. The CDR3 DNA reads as TGTGCCACCCAGCAGACTAGAAGCTCCTACGAGCAGTACTTC. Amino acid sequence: CATQQTRSSYEQYF.

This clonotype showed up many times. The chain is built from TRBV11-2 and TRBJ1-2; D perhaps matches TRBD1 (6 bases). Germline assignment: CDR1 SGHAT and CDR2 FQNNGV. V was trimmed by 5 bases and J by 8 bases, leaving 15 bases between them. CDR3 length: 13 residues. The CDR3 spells CASSVRGGDGYTF. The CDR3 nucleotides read TGTGCCAGCAGCGTCCGAGGGGGGGACGGCTACACCTTC.

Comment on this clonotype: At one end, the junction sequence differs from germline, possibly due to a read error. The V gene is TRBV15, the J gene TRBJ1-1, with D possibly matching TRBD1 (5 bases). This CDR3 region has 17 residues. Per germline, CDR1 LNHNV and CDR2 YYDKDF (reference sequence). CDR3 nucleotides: TGTGCCACTAGCAGAGAGTGGGGAGGGACGGGAAACACTGAAGCTTTCTTT. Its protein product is CATSREWGGTGNTEAFF.